This entry lists 10 T cell receptor beta chains sequenced from one sample in a study of T cell changes during pregnancy in multiple sclerosis (dated by TCRdb to between 2017 and 2020). Library creation used the immunoSEQ multiplex PCR assay. TCRdb provides this immuneACCESS table in a form limited to in-frame rearrangements. Some clones are lacking; in checked studies, under half of them reflect an unresolved V gene, and why the rest are absent is not known. Recorded for this sample are around 30,000 clones; approximately 92% of them occurred a single time. Roughly 5% of the sample rests with the top ten. Specimen: CD8+ T cells from peripheral blood mononuclear cells, collected before pregnancy. The receptor set was obtained from a female donor with multiple sclerosis, enrolled in a pregnancy study.

The chain employs TRBV19 and TRBJ2-2; the match to TRBD1 covers 8 bases. With V trimmed by 5 bases and J by 0 bases, 5 bases remained unmatched. This CDR3 has 16 amino acids. Germline CDR1 LNHDA, CDR2 SQIVND (reference sequence). CDR3 sequence reads: CASSDTGGPNTGELFF. CDR3 DNA: TGTGCCAGTAGTGATACAGGGGGGCCGAACACCGGGGAGCTGTTTTTT. The entire variable domain, with the rest obtained from reference TRBV19 and TRBJ2-2, is as follows: DGGITQSPKYLFRKEGQNVTLSCEQNLNHDAMYWYRQDPGQGLRLIYYSQIVNDFQKGDIAEGYSVSREKKESFPLTVTSAQKNPTAFYLCASSDTGGPNTGELFFGEGSRLTVL.

This clone has more than one count but fewer than ten. The chain carries TRBV7-7 and TRBJ2-7, with 7 bases fitting TRBD2. Germline V lookup: CDR1 SSHAT, CDR2 FNYEAQ (reference sequence). This CDR3 is 14 amino acids long. After removal of 1 base from V and 0 bases from J, the junction contained 0 bases not matched to a gene. CDR3 nucleotides: TGTGCCAGCAGCTTAGGCGGGGGCTCCTACGAGCAGTACTTC. This translates into CASSLGGGSYEQYF.

In DNA form, the CDR3 reads TGTGCCAGCAGCTCCATGGGGACTAGCGCCTACACAGATACGCAGTATTTT. This encodes CASSSMGTSAYTDTQYF. V usage is TRBV11-1 and J usage is TRBJ2-3, with 10 bases lining up with TRBD2. Trimming at V came to 4 bases and at J to 2 bases, leaving 9 bases not matched to a gene. Germline V gene lookup returns CDR1 SGHAT and CDR2 FQDESV (reference sequence). CDR3 length equals 17 residues.

This chain uses TRBV2 with TRBJ2-1, with D perhaps TRBD1 (5 bases). V dropped 7 bases and J dropped 7 bases, with 8 bases sitting between them. The CDR3 is 11 amino acids. In germline, CDR1 is SNHLY, CDR2 FYNNEI. The DNA for the CDR3 is TGTGCCAGCAAGGGGAAGAATGAGCAGTTCTTC. Residues: CASKGKNEQFF.

The chain uses TRBV27 and TRBJ1-2; 8 nucleotides agree with TRBD1. In germline, CDR1 is MNHEY, CDR2 SMNVEV (reference sequence). Trimming removed 2 bases from V and 2 bases from J; junction bases left unmatched: 4. The CDR3 consists of 15 residues. The DNA of the CDR3 is TGTGCCAGCAGTTTAGGGCAGGGGGCGAACTATGGCTACACCTTC. It codes for CASSLGQGANYGYTF.

The V call is TRBV7-9, the J call TRBJ1-1; D perhaps matches TRBD1 (5 bases). The CDR3 extends over 15 amino acids. Germline V gene data show CDR1 as SEHNR and CDR2 as FQNEAQ (reference sequence). Trimming left V 8 bases short and J 1 base short, with 17 bases between. In DNA, the CDR3 is TGTGCCAGCGGGGGAGGGGCTCCTGGGAACACTGAAGCTTTCTTT. It encodes CASGGGAPGNTEAFF.

The chain has TRBV4-3 and TRBJ1-2; 7 bases agree with TRBD1. V shed 1 base and J 1 base; nucleotides not matched to a gene: 6. Germline assignment: CDR1 LGHNA and CDR2 YSLEER. The CDR3 has 16 amino acids. As DNA, the CDR3 is TGCGCCAGCAGCCAAGTTGGGGACAGCCTTAACTATGGCTACACCTTC. Protein: CASSQVGDSLNYGYTF.

The genes are TRBV28 and TRBJ2-2; TRBD2 matches 9 bases. This CDR3 spans 18 amino acids. CDR1 and CDR2 (germline): MDHEN, SYDVKM. The ends lost 7 bases at V and 6 bases at J; junction bases unmatched: 18. CDR3 in amino acids: CASTLLFGGRAYPGELFF. CDR3 in DNA: TGTGCCAGCACCCTCCTGTTCGGCGGGAGGGCCTACCCCGGGGAGCTGTTTTTT.

This chain connects TRBV5-8 to TRBJ2-3, with TRBD2 matching over 9 bases. Germline assignment: CDR1 SGHTS and CDR2 YDEGEE. With V trimmed by 6 bases and J by 2 bases, 7 bases remained unmatched. CDR3 length: 15 residues. CDR3 bases: TGTGCCAGCACACGCGGGGGGGCGAACACAGATACGCAGTATTTT. It specifies CASTRGGANTDTQYF. Variable domain in full (rest from reference TRBV5-8 and TRBJ2-3): EAGVTQSPTHLIKTRGQQATLRCSPISGHTSVYWYQQALGLGLQFLLWYDEGEERNRGNFPPRFSGRQFPNYSSELNVNALELEDSALYLCASTRGGANTDTQYFGPGTRLTVL.

This rearrangement joins TRBV7-2 to TRBJ2-1, with D possibly matching TRBD2 (5 bases). This CDR3 is built from 15 residues. Germline values: CDR1 SGHTA, CDR2 FQGNSA. The V end lost 5 bases, the J end lost 8 bases, and 19 bases lay between the germline ends. CDR3 in DNA: TGTGCCAGCAGCATATTTCCACGGGGTAGATATGAGCAGTTCTTC. Its protein product is CASSIFPRGRYEQFF.